Shown below are 30 T cell receptor beta chains from a single sample sequenced in a study of T-cell memory formation after mild COVID-19. TCRdb re-called the 5' RACE reads with MiXCR, one entry per CDR3 protein. The table records some 190,000 distinct CDR3 sequences, 15% to 20% of them present only once. Sequenced input: PBMCs or a T cell subset sorted from them (not recorded which). These receptors all stem from an adult woman who had mild COVID-19 (a few samples of this study predate the infection). Cell type and time point are not known.

The chain employs TRBV10-3 and TRBJ1-1; 8 bases fit TRBD1. J lost 4 bases, V lost 6 bases, and 4 bases had no gene match. This CDR3 is 13 amino acids long. Germline CDR1 and CDR2: ENHRY and SYGVKD. CDR3 protein: CAIRLTGGTEAFF. In DNA form, the CDR3 reads TGTGCCATCAGATTAACAGGGGGCACTGAAGCTTTCTTT.

The rearrangement links TRBV4-1 to TRBJ2-7, with a weak D call TRBD1 (5 bases). This CDR3 comprises 14 residues. Germline values: CDR1 MGHRA, CDR2 YSYEKL. Between the trimmed V and J ends, which lost 4 bases and 1 base, there was a span of 11 bases. The CDR3, as DNA: TGCGCCAGCAGCCGTGGTCCAGGGTCCTACGAGCAGTACTTC. Protein: CASSRGPGSYEQYF.

A few counts support this clonotype. This rearrangement joins TRBV9 to TRBJ1-1; 10 bases match TRBD1. Looked up from germline, CDR1 is SGDLS and CDR2 is YYNGEE. V shed 3 bases and J 7 bases; nucleotides not matched to a gene: 6. The CDR3 length is 14 residues. The CDR3: CASSGGDRGLEAFF. The CDR3 coding sequence is TGTGCCAGCAGCGGGGGGGACAGGGGACTTGAAGCTTTCTTT.

This chain joins TRBV6-1 and TRBJ2-1; 7 nucleotides match TRBD1. In germline, CDR1 is MNHNS, CDR2 SASEGT. The J segment lost 5 bases and the V segment lost 8 bases, leaving 9 bases of the junction unmatched. The length of the CDR3 is 14 residues. The CDR3: CASGIRGRNNEQFF. The CDR3 DNA is TGTGCCAGCGGTATAAGGGGGCGGAACAATGAGCAGTTCTTC.

There are a few counts of this clonotype. The rearrangement joins TRBV4-2 to TRBJ1-3; D remains unclear. The CDR3 extends over 15 amino acids. The V and J ends lost 0 bases and 3 bases respectively, with 9 bases between them. Germline V gives CDR1 LGHNA, CDR2 YNFKEQ. The CDR3 coding sequence is TGTGCCAGCAGCCAAGATAGAGGAATTGGAAACACCATATATTTT. Translation: CASSQDRGIGNTIYF.

The chain joins TRBV4-3 to TRBJ2-2; D remains unclear. From germline, CDR1 is LGHNA and CDR2 YSLEER. V dropped 0 bases and J dropped 4 bases, with 3 bases sitting between them. CDR3 size: 13 residues. Here the CDR3 reads CASSQESTGELFF. The CDR3 DNA sequence: TGCGCCAGCAGCCAAGAGAGCACCGGGGAGCTGTTTTTT.

This chain connects TRBV5-1 to TRBJ2-7, with TRBD1 as a possible D gene (6 bases). The CDR3 is 15 amino acids. Trimming took off 2 bases at V and 3 bases at J, with 15 bases between the two ends. CDR1 is SGHRS, CDR2 YFSETQ, per germline. The CDR3 bases are TGCGCCAGCAGCTTACCCCAGGGGAGCCTCTACGAGCAGTACTTC. This gives the protein CASSLPQGSLYEQYF.

In this sample, this clonotype is medium-sized. This chain links TRBV9 with TRBJ2-1; 7 positions match TRBD2. This CDR3 has 17 amino acids. Germline loops: CDR1 SGDLS, CDR2 YYNGEE. V shed 3 bases and J 1 base; nucleotides not matched to a gene: 10. Here the CDR3 DNA reads TGTGCCAGCAGCGCCATTACTAGCGTACTATCCTACAATGAGCAGTTCTTC. This translates into CASSAITSVLSYNEQFF.

This chain links TRBV9 with TRBJ1-2; 7 nucleotides line up with TRBD1. The CDR3 has 17 residues. V was pared by 3 bases and J by 1 base, with 12 bases of the junction left unmatched. Germline V lookup: CDR1 SGDLS, CDR2 YYNGEE. This CDR3 is CASSARTGGSINYGYTF. CDR3 coding DNA: TGTGCCAGCAGCGCCCGGACAGGCGGTTCCATTAACTATGGCTACACCTTC.

The genes are TRBV5-6 and TRBJ1-3; D possibly corresponds to TRBD1 (6 bases). The ends were cut back, 1 base at V and 2 bases at J, with 13 bases in the middle. The CDR3 loop spans 16 amino acids. The germline gives CDR1 SGHDT, CDR2 YYEEEE. The CDR3: CASSLRGAGTGNTIYF. As DNA, the CDR3 is TGTGCCAGCAGCTTGAGGGGGGCTGGAACTGGAAACACCATATATTTT.

This clonotype was found a few times. V and J are TRBV18 and TRBJ1-6, with 7 bases identical to TRBD1. The CDR3 runs to 16 residues. Germline V gene data show CDR1 as KGHSH and CDR2 as LQKENI. Germline trimming cut 3 bases from V and 9 bases from J; bases unmatched to any gene: 11. The DNA of the CDR3 is TGTGCCAGCTCACCGAGTCAGGGGGTAGATGCTTCACCCCTCCACTTT. This sequence encodes CASSPSQGVDASPLHF.

This clonotype turned up a few times. The chain combines TRBV20-1 with TRBJ2-7; a possible D gene is TRBD1 (6 bases). V dropped 3 bases and J dropped 7 bases, with 10 bases sitting between them. This CDR3 region has 11 residues. CDR1 and CDR2 from the germline V gene are DFQATT and SNEGSKA (reference sequence). Here the CDR3 reads CSARGHAEQYF. The CDR3 DNA reads as TGCAGTGCTAGGGGACACGCAGAGCAGTACTTC.

V is TRBV11-2 and J is TRBJ2-5; 12 nucleotides align to TRBD2. Germline CDR1 reads SGHAT; CDR2 reads FQNNGV. V lost 5 bases to trimming and J lost 6 bases; unmatched junction nucleotides: 10. This CDR3 is built from 16 residues. For the CDR3, the DNA is TGTGCCAGCAGCCAAACTAGCGGGGGGACCGGGCAGACCCAGTACTTC. It specifies CASSQTSGGTGQTQYF.

This clonotype was recorded a few times. The J gene is TRBJ2-7, the V gene TRBV15; D not resolved. CDR3 length: 16 residues. CDR1 and CDR2 from the germline V gene are LNHNV and YYDKDF (reference sequence). Trimming removed 0 bases from V and 2 bases from J, with 14 bases in between. CDR3 nucleotides: TGTGCCACCAGCAGAGATCTTACACTCGACCCCTACGAGCAGTACTTC. Residues: CATSRDLTLDPYEQYF.

The genes are TRBV20-1 and TRBJ2-5; D is tentatively TRBD1 or TRBD2 (5 bases each). CDR3 length: 12 amino acids. CDR1 is DFQATT and CDR2 is SNEGSKA in the germline V gene (reference sequence). Trimming removed 7 bases from V and 5 bases from J, with 14 bases in between. The CDR3 nucleotides are TGCAGTGTCCGGGACGCCAGGGAGACCCAGTACTTC. Its translation: CSVRDARETQYF.

In its sample, this clonotype was seen many times. The rearrangement uses TRBV2 and TRBJ2-3; TRBD1 is a possible D gene (6 bases). This CDR3 contains 15 residues. CDR1 and CDR2 from the germline V gene are SNHLY and FYNNEI. V was cut by 6 bases and J by 1 base, with 14 bases left in between. CDR3 DNA: TGTGCCAGCAGCAAACGGACAGCCGGCACAGATACGCAGTATTTT. This gives the protein CASSKRTAGTDTQYF.

This chain links TRBV7-2 with TRBJ2-5; 10 nucleotides line up with TRBD2. Germline V gene lookup returns CDR1 SGHTA and CDR2 FQGNSA. The trim removed 2 bases at V and 2 bases at J, leaving 5 bases unmatched. CDR3 size: 16 residues. The CDR3 DNA is TGTGCCAGCAGCTTAAGTTCTAGCGGGGGTCAAGAGACCCAGTACTTC. It is translated as CASSLSSSGGQETQYF.

This clonotype was seen more than once but under ten times. The chain links TRBV5-1 to TRBJ2-3, with D possibly being TRBD2 (5 bases). Per germline, CDR1 SGHRS and CDR2 YFSETQ. The ends were cut back, 6 bases at V and 0 bases at J, with 14 bases in the middle. This CDR3 has 15 amino acids. The CDR3 is CASTLGVTSTDTQYF. The CDR3 DNA follows: TGCGCCAGCACCCTCGGGGTTACTAGCACAGATACGCAGTATTTT.

The chain joins TRBV7-2 to TRBJ1-1; D is perhaps TRBD1 (5 bases). This CDR3 has 15 residues. CDR1 and CDR2 from the germline V gene are SGHTA and FQGNSA. Trimming stripped 0 bases from V and 1 base from J, with 9 bases between. DNA for the CDR3: TGTGCCAGCAGCTTAGCTCTGGGGACGAACACTGAAGCTTTCTTT. This codes for CASSLALGTNTEAFF.

The V call is TRBV19, the J call TRBJ1-2, with D maybe TRBD1 (5 bases). There are 13 residues in the CDR3. Trimming took off 5 bases at V and 7 bases at J, with 14 bases between the two ends. Germline CDR1 LNHDA, CDR2 SQIVND (reference sequence). Here the CDR3 reads CASSPQGISGYTF. CDR3 sequence (DNA): TGTGCCAGTAGTCCCCAGGGAATCTCTGGCTACACCTTC.

This chain joins TRBV24-1 and TRBJ2-1; maybe TRBD1 (8 bases). The CDR3 loop spans 15 amino acids. V was pared by 2 bases and J by 7 bases, with 14 bases between. The germline gives CDR1 KGHDR, CDR2 SFDVKD. The chain's CDR3 is CATSDSQQGGNEQFF. The CDR3 region has the DNA TGTGCCACCAGTGATTCTCAACAGGGGGGGAATGAGCAGTTCTTC.

This clonotype was seen more than once but under ten times. The genes are TRBV7-2 and TRBJ2-1; a weak D match, TRBD2 (5 bases). The CDR3 is 14 residues long. Germline V gene data show CDR1 as SGHTA and CDR2 as FQGNSA. V was trimmed by 2 bases and J by 4 bases, leaving 9 bases between them. The CDR3 bases are TGTGCCAGCAGCTTACGGACTGATTACAATGAGCAGTTCTTC. Its protein product is CASSLRTDYNEQFF. Variable domain in full (rest from reference TRBV7-2 and TRBJ2-1): GAGVSQSPSNKVTEKGKDVELRCDPISGHTALYWYRQSLGQGLEFLIYFQGNSAPDKSGLPSDRFSAERTGGSVSTLTIQRTQQEDSAVYLCASSLRTDYNEQFFGPGTRLTVL.

The chain recombines TRBV25-1 with TRBJ1-2, with 7 bases that match TRBD1. The CDR3 extends over 13 amino acids. CDR1 is MGHDK and CDR2 is SYGVNS in the germline V gene. V lost 3 bases and J lost 7; bases outside the gene matches: 5. CDR3 sequence reads: CASSDDRVGGYTF. CDR3 nucleotide sequence: TGTGCCAGCAGTGATGACAGGGTTGGTGGCTACACCTTC.

This clonotype has only a few counts. The chain links TRBV4-1 to TRBJ1-2, with 10 bases identical to TRBD1. CDR3 size: 15 residues. Germline V gene sequence: CDR1 MGHRA, CDR2 YSYEKL. V lost 3 bases and J lost 3; bases outside the gene matches: 4. CDR3 residues: CASSHRQGADYGYTF. DNA of the CDR3: TGCGCCAGCAGCCATAGACAGGGGGCAGACTATGGCTACACCTTC.

This clonotype was seen ten or more times. The chain joins TRBV5-1 to TRBJ2-1, with D hard to call. Germline CDR1 is SGHRS and CDR2 is YFSETQ. This CDR3 is 15 amino acids long. V was pared by 1 base and J by 2 bases, with 10 bases between. The CDR3 is CASSLWLVAYNEQFF. CDR3 bases: TGCGCCAGCAGCTTGTGGCTAGTCGCCTACAATGAGCAGTTCTTC.

The rearrangement links TRBV12-3 or TRBV12-4 to TRBJ1-3, with D uncertain. V was pared by 3 bases and J by 7 bases, with 13 bases between. The CDR3 extends over 14 amino acids. This CDR3 reads CASSFAREGNTIYF. CDR3 nucleotides: TGTGCCAGCAGTTTCGCCCGGGAGGGCAACACCATATATTTT.

This clonotype showed up just a few times. The CDR3 loop is CATSDFRTGRLTGELFF. CDR3 coding DNA: TGTGCCACCAGTGATTTTCGGACAGGGAGATTGACCGGGGAGCTGTTTTTT. The chain couples TRBV24-1 to TRBJ2-2, with 8 bases fitting TRBD1. This CDR3 region has 17 residues. With 1 base clipped from V and 5 bases from J, the junction kept 8 bases outside the gene matches. The V gene's germline CDR1 is KGHDR and CDR2 SFDVKD.

This clonotype has a handful of counts. The gene calls are TRBV5-4 and TRBJ1-2, with 10 positions matching TRBD1. V lost 4 bases, J lost 4 bases, and 13 bases stayed unmatched. The CDR3 totals 17 residues. Germline CDR1 is SGHNT and CDR2 is YYREEE (reference sequence). This CDR3 is CASSRGGGQGSSYGYTF. CDR3 in DNA: TGTGCCAGCAGCCGGGGCGGGGGACAGGGGTCGAGCTATGGCTACACCTTC.

This clonotype was detected ten times or more. The gene calls are TRBV29-1 and TRBJ1-3; D remains unclear. The V and J ends lost 6 bases and 1 base respectively, with 10 bases between them. The CDR3 has 13 amino acids. Germline V gene sequence: CDR1 SQVTM, CDR2 ANQGSEA. The CDR3 DNA reads as TGCAGCGTAGCGCTGATGTCTGGAAACACCATATATTTT. This translates into CSVALMSGNTIYF.

The J gene is TRBJ2-2, the V gene TRBV9; 12 bases fit TRBD2. Per germline, CDR1 SGDLS and CDR2 YYNGEE. Trimming removed 2 bases from V and 9 bases from J; junction bases left unmatched: 8. The CDR3 runs to 16 residues. The CDR3 protein is CASSVSGTSGSWELFF. CDR3 coding DNA: TGTGCCAGCAGCGTCTCCGGGACTAGCGGGTCCTGGGAGCTGTTTTTT.